This T cell receptor (beta chain) appears in the sequencing data of a study of T-cell reconstitution after alpha-beta-depleted transplantation in children. Study results and limitations: Two months or so post-transplant, alpha-beta T cells reportedly derived from several hundred expanded graft clones. Newly made T cells mostly supplied T-cell counts and diversity one year after transplant.

For TCRbeta, the library was prepared with unique molecular identifiers. TCRdb re-derived calls from the PCR reads in MiXCR, one entry per CDR3 protein. In the table there are approximately 800,000 distinct CDR3 sequences, roughly 15% of which are singletons. The V end was cut by 10 bases, the J end by 4 bases, with 20 bases between. Germline CDR1 reads MNHNS; CDR2 reads SASEGT. CDR3 size: 15 residues. Note on this clonotype: Its antigen is undetermined.

V usage is TRBV6-1 and J usage is TRBJ1-5, with D possibly matching TRBD1 (5 bases). The receptor comes from a male patient aged 10 to 17 who had a stem cell transplant for acute lymphoblastic leukemia, so the T cells may come from the graft donor. The sequenced sample was PBMCs, mostly from graft donor cells, obtained 360 days after TCRalphabeta/CD19-depleted stem cell transplant. In DNA form, the CDR3 reads TGTGCCACGAAGATTTACCGGGACGGAAATCAGCCCCAGCATTTT. Translated: CATKIYRDGNQPQHF.